This entry describes one T cell receptor (beta chain). The antigen is not known. The sample comes from a study of cytomegalovirus exposure and HLA in healthy donors. These donors, healthy bone marrow donors, were studied. Whole-study findings and limits: Usually a TCR sequence was rare, but some public TCRs were found in many donors. According to an earlier analysis, most TCR beta V segments yielded productive rearrangements about 87% or about 30% of the time. In a later analysis, HLA-associated beta chains showed higher expansion and lower generation probabilities than comparable chains.

60 Vbeta and 13 Jbeta primers were used in PCR. This table comes from immunoSEQ multiplex PCR, and its TCRdb copy is limited to in-frame clones, with some not included. The sample has 90,000 to 140,000 clones; over 70% are singletons. Material for sequencing was PBMCs. The source is a male donor in good health and CMV-seronegative.

CDR3 residues: CASSRSSGEYNEQFF. CDR3 bases: TGTGCCAGCAGTCGTTCCAGCGGAGAATACAATGAGCAGTTCTTC. The chain combines TRBV6-1 with TRBJ2-1; D may be TRBD2 (5 bases). V dropped 5 bases and J dropped 4 bases, with 15 bases sitting between them. The CDR3 has 15 residues. The germline V gene encodes CDR1 MNHNS and CDR2 SASEGT.